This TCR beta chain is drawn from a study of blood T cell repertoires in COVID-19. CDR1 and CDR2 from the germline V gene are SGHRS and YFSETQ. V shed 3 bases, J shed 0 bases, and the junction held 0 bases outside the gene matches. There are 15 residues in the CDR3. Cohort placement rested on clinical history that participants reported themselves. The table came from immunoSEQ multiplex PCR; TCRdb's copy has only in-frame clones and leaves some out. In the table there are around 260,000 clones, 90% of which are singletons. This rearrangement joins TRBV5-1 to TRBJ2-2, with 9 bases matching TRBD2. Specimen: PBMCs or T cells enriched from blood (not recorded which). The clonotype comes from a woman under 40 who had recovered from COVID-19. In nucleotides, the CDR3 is TGCGCCAGCAGCTGGACTAGCGCGAACACCGGGGAGCTGTTTTTT. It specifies CASSWTSANTGELFF.